This TCR beta chain is drawn from a study of CD8 T cell repertoires and HIV-1 epitope variants. Sequencing was performed with immunoSEQ multiplex PCR; in TCRdb, only in-frame clones are kept and a portion is missing. The sample contains 5,400 or so clones, 64% of which appear only once. A note on this clone: Its antigen is currently unknown.

This CDR3 contains 15 residues. Germline CDR1 and CDR2: MDHEN and SYDVKM. The ends were cut back, 2 bases at V and 0 bases at J, with 8 bases in the middle. The chain links TRBV28 to TRBJ1-3; no firm D call. This sequence originates from a male donor with HIV. Sequencing was carried out using cultured CD8+ T cells derived from PBMCs. The CDR3 here is CASSLISSSGNTIYF. CDR3 bases: TGTGCCAGCAGTTTAATCTCCAGCTCTGGAAACACCATATATTTT.